This T cell receptor (beta chain) was recovered during a study of blood T cell repertoires in COVID-19 (dated by TCRdb to 2018 to 2021). For the study in its entirety: Collaborator samples came from the United States, Italy and Spain and covered acute and convalescent phases of COVID-19. Sample metadata almost always included a de-identified subject ID, COVID-19 status, age in years and sex. The samples were drawn from the first 160 participants of the ongoing ImmuneRACE study and from 1,254 subjects provided by 6 global collaborators. Deeply sampled blood TCRbeta repertoires from subjects exposed to, actively infected with, or recovered from COVID-19 were included in the dataset. The repertoires were made available in a free public database intended to serve as a resource for research on the immune response to SARS-CoV-2. HLA class I and class II types, where available, came from metadata supplied by the sample provider rather than from assay-based typing. The prospective study material was composed of cDNA or gDNA derived from T cells, B-cell-depleted T cells, or PBMCs.

Details on this clone: This receptor's antigen is unknown. Nothing much larger sits one base from this clone, and base qualities are not available.

The collaborating institutions used their own protocols to collect whole blood in K2EDTA tubes. Collaborator samples were shipped for TCRbeta analysis as frozen whole blood, isolated PBMCs, or DNA extracted from either sample type. V is pruned by 5 bases and J by 5 bases, leaving 2 bases of the junction without a gene match. The germline V gene sets CDR1 to MDHEN and CDR2 to SYDVKM. CDR3 length: 12 amino acids, cysteine to phenylalanine. The kept DNA is CDR3 alone, 36 bases in frame from the first base. The immunoSEQ Assay, a bias-controlled multiplex PCR, was used to amplify TCRbeta CDR3 regions from genomic DNA. From the authors' description of their analysis: Within the assay, amplification of reference gene primers was used to estimate how many nucleated cells each sample contained. To quantify the absolute abundance of each unique TCRbeta CDR3 rearrangement, sequence reads were collapsed and filtered. For each sample, productive Simpson clonality was calculated by taking the square root of Simpson's diversity index across productive rearrangements. The clones in this table, taken by TCRdb from immuneACCESS, are in-frame only. Not every clone is retained; where verified, under half of the shortfall comes from an unresolved V gene, and the cause of the rest is unknown. V and J calls and clone size follow that table, whereas D and trimming were derived from the DNA. The sample yields around 160,000 clones; 80% to 90% were counted once. The ten largest clonotypes hold less than 20% of the sample.

On the study overall, not on this receptor specifically: The amount of clinical and demographic metadata varied by source and participant and was provided uncurated.

The chain employs TRBV28 and TRBJ2-5; TRBD1 agrees with 7 junctional bases. The sample taken for sequencing was peripheral blood. The receptor's source is a woman aged 80 or over with acute or convalescent COVID-19. The CDR3 protein: CASSRDSETQYF. The nucleotide sequence reads as follows: TGTGCCAGCAGTCGGGACAGCGAGACCCAGTACTTC.